Listed below are T cell receptor beta chains from one sample, sequenced in a study of blood T cells in healthy people across ages. TCRdb reprocessed the 5' RACE reads with MiXCR, giving one entry per CDR3 protein. The sample records about 570,000 distinct CDR3 sequences, 25% to 30% being singletons. Sample: blood. All receptors come from a woman in her sixties or seventies in good health. The CDR3 runs from the conserved cysteine through the conserved F or W. Each record gives: CDR3 protein, CDR3 DNA, clone size, D gene, V gene, J gene, CDR3 length. A D gene is named only where the DNA matches it firmly. Clone size, where shown, is once, few, many, or a class for clones that have expanded.

CDR3 protein: CASSPSGTHYEQYF
CDR3 DNA: TGTGCTAGCAGTCCATCCGGGACCCACTACGAGCAGTACTTC
clone size: few
D gene: -
V gene: TRBV7-7
J gene: TRBJ2-7
CDR3 length: 14

CDR3 protein: CSVGPAGVEQFF
CDR3 DNA: TGCAGCGTTGGACCAGCGGGGGTAGAGCAGTTCTTC
clone size: few
D gene: TRBD2
V gene: TRBV29-1
J gene: TRBJ2-1
CDR3 length: 12

CDR3 protein: CATSEAGGETQYF
CDR3 DNA: TGTGCCACCAGTGAAGCAGGGGGAGAGACCCAGTACTTC
clone size: -
D gene: TRBD1
V gene: TRBV24-1
J gene: TRBJ2-5
CDR3 length: 13

CDR3 protein: CASSLKKVGNTEQFF
CDR3 DNA: TGTGCCAGCAGCTTAAAAAAAGTCGGGAACACTGAGCAGTTCTTC
clone size: -
D gene: -
V gene: TRBV7-9
J gene: TRBJ2-1
CDR3 length: 15

CDR3 protein: CASSETGLAVGGQFF
CDR3 DNA: TGTGCCAGCAGTGAAACGGGACTAGCTGTGGGGGGGCAGTTCTTC
clone size: -
D gene: TRBD2
V gene: TRBV2
J gene: TRBJ2-1
CDR3 length: 15

CDR3 protein: CASSPGRGASYNEQFF
CDR3 DNA: TGCGCCAGCAGCCCCGGGCGGGGGGCCTCCTACAATGAGCAGTTCTTC
clone size: few
D gene: TRBD2
V gene: TRBV5-1
J gene: TRBJ2-1
CDR3 length: 16

CDR3 protein: CASSRDRGRDEQFF
CDR3 DNA: TGTGCCAGCAGTCGGGACAGGGGGCGGGATGAGCAGTTCTTC
clone size: -
D gene: TRBD1
V gene: TRBV12-3/TRBV12-4
J gene: TRBJ2-1
CDR3 length: 14

CDR3 protein: CASSPGQPLRKTQYF
CDR3 DNA: TGTGCCAGCAGCCCAGGGCAGCCGTTGAGGAAGACCCAGTACTTC
clone size: -
D gene: -
V gene: TRBV6-5
J gene: TRBJ2-5
CDR3 length: 15

CDR3 protein: CASSFRDYDEQYF
CDR3 DNA: TGTGCCAGCAGCTTCAGGGATTACGACGAGCAGTACTTC
clone size: few
D gene: -
V gene: TRBV9
J gene: TRBJ2-7
CDR3 length: 13

CDR3 protein: CSARVTSGAYNEQFF
CDR3 DNA: TGCAGTGCTAGAGTAACTAGCGGCGCCTACAATGAGCAGTTCTTC
clone size: few
D gene: TRBD2
V gene: TRBV20-1
J gene: TRBJ2-1
CDR3 length: 15

CDR3 protein: CASSTGLARQETQYF
CDR3 DNA: TGTGCCAGCAGTACTGGACTAGCGAGGCAAGAGACCCAGTACTTC
clone size: few
D gene: TRBD2
V gene: TRBV12-3/TRBV12-4
J gene: TRBJ2-5
CDR3 length: 15

CDR3 protein: CSARSGTGGRELFF
CDR3 DNA: TGCAGTGCTAGAAGTGGGACAGGGGGGAGGGAGCTGTTTTTT
clone size: many
D gene: TRBD1
V gene: TRBV20-1
J gene: TRBJ2-2
CDR3 length: 14

CDR3 protein: CSVEVAGTDTQYF
CDR3 DNA: TGCAGCGTTGAAGTGGCGGGCACAGATACGCAGTATTTT
clone size: -
D gene: -
V gene: TRBV29-1
J gene: TRBJ2-3
CDR3 length: 13

CDR3 protein: CASRWTSGANNEQFF
CDR3 DNA: TGTGCCAGCAGGTGGACTAGCGGGGCTAACAATGAGCAGTTCTTC
clone size: -
D gene: TRBD2
V gene: TRBV12-3/TRBV12-4
J gene: TRBJ2-1
CDR3 length: 15

CDR3 protein: CASSLGQDVNEKLFF
CDR3 DNA: TGTGCCAGCAGCCTCGGACAGGACGTTAATGAAAAACTGTTTTTT
clone size: few
D gene: TRBD1
V gene: TRBV14
J gene: TRBJ1-4
CDR3 length: 15

CDR3 protein: CASSLPRGQDVILYF
CDR3 DNA: TGTGCCAGCAGCTTACCCAGGGGACAGGACGTTATCCTGTACTTC
clone size: few
D gene: TRBD1
V gene: TRBV7-9
J gene: TRBJ2-5
CDR3 length: 15

CDR3 protein: CASSQVGVRETQYF
CDR3 DNA: TGTGCCAGCAGCCAAGTCGGGGTAAGGGAGACCCAGTACTTC
clone size: -
D gene: -
V gene: TRBV3-1
J gene: TRBJ2-5
CDR3 length: 14

CDR3 protein: CASNRDGYEQHF
CDR3 DNA: TGTGCCAGCAACCGGGACGGCTACGAGCAGCACTTC
clone size: -
D gene: -
V gene: TRBV5-4
J gene: TRBJ2-7
CDR3 length: 12

CDR3 protein: CASSFTSGAGKLFF
CDR3 DNA: TGTGCCAGCAGCTTCACCTCCGGGGCGGGAAAACTGTTTTTT
clone size: -
D gene: -
V gene: TRBV7-2
J gene: TRBJ1-4
CDR3 length: 14

CDR3 protein: CASSRSGVQETQYF
CDR3 DNA: TGTGCCAGCAGCCGTAGCGGGGTCCAAGAGACCCAGTACTTC
clone size: -
D gene: TRBD2
V gene: TRBV7-2
J gene: TRBJ2-5
CDR3 length: 14

CDR3 protein: CASSLQGSEGGIYNEQFF
CDR3 DNA: TGCGCCAGCAGCCTGCAGGGGTCAGAGGGTGGGATTTACAATGAGCAGTTCTTC
clone size: -
D gene: -
V gene: TRBV5-1
J gene: TRBJ2-1
CDR3 length: 18

CDR3 protein: CSAKRGGPYNEQFF
CDR3 DNA: TGCAGTGCTAAGCGGGGGGGCCCCTACAATGAGCAGTTCTTC
clone size: -
D gene: TRBD2
V gene: TRBV20-1
J gene: TRBJ2-1
CDR3 length: 14

CDR3 protein: CASSVRLGETQYF
CDR3 DNA: TGTGCCAGTAGTGTCAGACTAGGCGAGACCCAGTACTTC
clone size: -
D gene: -
V gene: TRBV19
J gene: TRBJ2-5
CDR3 length: 13

CDR3 protein: CASSFFGLAYEQYF
CDR3 DNA: TGTGCCAGCAGTTTTTTTGGACTAGCCTACGAGCAGTACTTC
clone size: -
D gene: TRBD2
V gene: TRBV6-2/TRBV6-3
J gene: TRBJ2-7
CDR3 length: 14

CDR3 protein: CASSQGGGRETQYF
CDR3 DNA: TGTGCCAGCAGCCAAGGAGGAGGGAGAGAGACCCAGTACTTC
clone size: few
D gene: -
V gene: TRBV3-1
J gene: TRBJ2-5
CDR3 length: 14

CDR3 protein: CASGESSGRMFF
CDR3 DNA: TGTGCCAGCGGGGAATCGTCGGGACGTATGTTCTTC
clone size: few
D gene: -
V gene: TRBV6-2/TRBV6-3
J gene: TRBJ2-1
CDR3 length: 12

CDR3 protein: CASSDWRQGAVNEQFF
CDR3 DNA: TGTGCCAGCAGTGATTGGAGGCAGGGGGCAGTTAATGAGCAGTTCTTC
clone size: -
D gene: TRBD1
V gene: TRBV6-1
J gene: TRBJ2-1
CDR3 length: 16

CDR3 protein: CASSRAEGELFF
CDR3 DNA: TGCGCCAGCAGCCGCGCGGAGGGGGAGCTGTTTTTT
clone size: -
D gene: -
V gene: TRBV12-3/TRBV12-4
J gene: TRBJ2-2
CDR3 length: 12

CDR3 protein: CSASLVGSPLHF
CDR3 DNA: TGCAGTGCCTCCTTGGTGGGTTCACCCCTCCACTTT
clone size: -
D gene: -
V gene: TRBV20-1
J gene: TRBJ1-6
CDR3 length: 12

CDR3 protein: CASSLAGSEETQYF
CDR3 DNA: TGCGCCAGCAGCTTGGCCGGAAGTGAAGAGACCCAGTACTTC
clone size: -
D gene: -
V gene: TRBV5-1
J gene: TRBJ2-5
CDR3 length: 14

CDR3 protein: CSARDRVGRDTQYF
CDR3 DNA: TGCAGTGCTAGAGATAGGGTCGGTAGAGATACGCAGTATTTT
clone size: once
D gene: -
V gene: TRBV20-1
J gene: TRBJ2-3
CDR3 length: 14

CDR3 protein: CASSSYRADGYTF
CDR3 DNA: TGTGCCAGCAGTTCCTACAGGGCAGATGGCTACACCTTC
clone size: few
D gene: -
V gene: TRBV27
J gene: TRBJ1-2
CDR3 length: 13

CDR3 protein: CASRGYLSGANVLTF
CDR3 DNA: TGTGCCAGCCGGGGATATCTATCTGGGGCCAACGTCCTGACTTTC
clone size: -
D gene: -
V gene: TRBV7-8
J gene: TRBJ2-6
CDR3 length: 15

CDR3 protein: CASSQQGAKAFF
CDR3 DNA: TGTGCCAGCAGTCAACAGGGGGCCAAAGCTTTCTTT
clone size: -
D gene: TRBD1
V gene: TRBV6-6
J gene: TRBJ1-1
CDR3 length: 12

CDR3 protein: CASMANRGLVGYTF
CDR3 DNA: TGTGCCAGCATGGCAAACAGGGGCCTAGTTGGCTACACCTTC
clone size: few
D gene: TRBD1
V gene: TRBV12-3/TRBV12-4
J gene: TRBJ1-2
CDR3 length: 14

CDR3 protein: CASSPRRLAGGRWETQYF
CDR3 DNA: TGTGCCAGCAGCCCTAGACGACTAGCGGGGGGCCGGTGGGAGACCCAGTACTTC
clone size: -
D gene: TRBD2
V gene: TRBV14
J gene: TRBJ2-5
CDR3 length: 18

CDR3 protein: CSVDQGPNTEASF
CDR3 DNA: TGCAGCGTTGATCAGGGTCCGAACACTGAAGCTTCCTTT
clone size: -
D gene: -
V gene: TRBV29-1
J gene: TRBJ1-1
CDR3 length: 13

CDR3 protein: CASSQVTIGGYGYTF
CDR3 DNA: TGTGCCAGCAGCCAAGTTACTATAGGCGGCTATGGCTACACCTTC
clone size: few
D gene: -
V gene: TRBV3-1
J gene: TRBJ1-2
CDR3 length: 15

CDR3 protein: CSARVSGVADTQYF
CDR3 DNA: TGCAGTGCTAGAGTCAGCGGGGTAGCAGATACGCAGTATTTT
clone size: -
D gene: TRBD2
V gene: TRBV20-1
J gene: TRBJ2-3
CDR3 length: 14

CDR3 protein: CASSPTGRGNNEKLFF
CDR3 DNA: TGTGCCAGCAGCCCAACGGGGAGGGGGAACAATGAAAAACTGTTTTTT
clone size: -
D gene: -
V gene: TRBV7-9
J gene: TRBJ1-4
CDR3 length: 16

CDR3 protein: CASSVVGGYTGELFF
CDR3 DNA: TGTGCCAGCAGCGTAGTGGGGGGATACACCGGGGAGCTGTTTTTT
clone size: -
D gene: -
V gene: TRBV9
J gene: TRBJ2-2
CDR3 length: 15

CDR3 protein: CASSYARTGGNTEAFF
CDR3 DNA: TGTGCCAGCAGTTACGCGAGGACAGGGGGGAACACTGAAGCTTTCTTT
clone size: many
D gene: TRBD1
V gene: TRBV6-5
J gene: TRBJ1-1
CDR3 length: 16